One T cell receptor beta chain is described in this entry. Germline CDR1 and CDR2: SGHDN and FVKESK. The CDR3 covers 15 residues. Trimming removed 2 bases from V and 3 bases from J, with 14 bases in between. How the authors handled the data: Quantification of nucleated cells was approximated via reference gene primer amplification. Only in-frame clones appear in the TCRdb table, and some are missing; sequencing was by immunoSEQ multiplex PCR. D and trimming come from the DNA, and the V and J calls and clone size come from that table. Here the sample spans some 340,000 clones, about four fifths being singletons. This record belongs to a study of blood T cell repertoires in COVID-19. About the study: From the United States, Italy and Spain came samples of acute and convalescent COVID-19. T cells, B-cell-depleted T cells, or PBMCs provided the cDNA or gDNA that served as material.

Sequencing input: peripheral blood. The clonotype was recovered from a man in his thirties or forties with active or convalescent COVID-19. The V gene is TRBV14, the J gene TRBJ2-7; possibly TRBD2 for D (6 bases). The CDR3 region has the DNA TGTGCCAGCAGCCAAAACCGGCAGGGAGGCTACGAGCAGTACTTC. It encodes CASSQNRQGGYEQYF.